The TCR beta chain described here comes from a study of cytomegalovirus exposure and HLA in healthy donors (dated by TCRdb to about 2017). The study in broad terms: An earlier analysis of some 500 of the donors reported approximately 300 Gb of sequence data and some 120 million unique TCR beta sequences from approximately 180 million T cells. The study aimed to test whether signatures of past pathogen exposure could be identified by cataloging public T cell receptors. To study patterns of TCR occurrence, a later analysis re-analyzed previously published TCR beta repertoires from around 670 donors and added high-resolution HLA genotyping. In addition to the first cohort of several hundred subjects, a separate validation cohort of 130 or so different subjects was used. The number of donors typed differed by locus, with about 629-640 for A, B, C, DRB1 and DQB1, about 500 for DQA1, 600 to 610 for DPA1, and around 430 for DPB1. Using immunosequencing, the study profiled T cell repertoires from approximately 700 subjects and related those repertoires to cytomegalovirus serostatus. Because of strong linkage in the cohort, four or five DR-DQ haplotypes were treated as single units for association and clustering. An early release covering some 640 HLA-typed donors comprised about 300 gigabases of sequencing data and roughly 86 million unique TCR sequences. Rather than drawing on any new phenotypic data, the later analysis identified candidate immune exposures from TCR beta sequences and the way those sequences occurred across donors. The study combined high-throughput TCR immunosequencing, statistical association of individual TCRs with disease status, and machine learning to predict cytomegalovirus infection status. Of the roughly 430 genotyped donors, around 81% fell in the genetic ancestry cluster associated with self-reported Caucasian donors. Donor age, sex, ethnicity and CMV serostatus were compiled together with the repertoire data. Both class I and class II loci were covered by HLA typing, at four-digit resolution. Genome-wide SNP genotypes for about 65% of the roughly 700 donors were used in a later genetic analysis, which treated that subset as a discovery cohort. On average, over 200,000 unique TCR beta nucleotide sequences were sequenced per donor among 398 genotyped donors of the cohort, with 15% to 20% of those sequences being non-productive. Every discovery cohort repertoire had been produced on one sequencing platform. An earlier analysis of fewer than 700 of the donors applied high-throughput TCR beta sequencing to assess whether each TCR beta V gene segment acted as functional or pseudogenic. General findings and caveats noted by the study authors: Most CMV-associated TCR beta chains appeared to be HLA-restricted in a later analysis, and the HLA associations seemed to be driven largely by CMV exposure. In an earlier analysis of 587 of the donors, most TCR beta V segments were observed in productive rearrangements about 87% or about 30% of the time, broadly matching IMGT annotations. When HLA alleles, especially DR and DQ, strongly co-occurred, attributing TCR associations to individual alleles was difficult. Some IMGT-functional V segments, including TRBV6-2 and TRBV6-3, could not be told apart with the 87-base-pair reads, so those segments were excluded. This cohort had only TCR beta chains sequenced, and the lack of alpha or paired-chain data limited which features could be detected. Immune exposure information for the cohort was limited to CMV serostatus. A further reported finding was that TCR beta sequences accurately predicted the HLA-A and HLA-B alleles for most subjects in the first cohort. The classifier was reported to diagnose cytomegalovirus status with high specificity and sensitivity in both the original cohort and the validation cohort. Because some donors lacked HLA typing at each locus, the association tests relied only on the typed subset. At a false discovery rate of 0.05, a later analysis linked roughly 17,000 TCR beta sequences to specific HLA alleles. A later genetic analysis reported fewer N-insertions in productive TCRs among donors in an Asian-associated ancestry cluster than the roughly 700-donor mean. A later analysis found that TCR association rates varied across HLA loci, with DRB1 alleles showing the most associated TCRs and HLA-C alleles the fewest. The presence/absence analyses assumed that sequencing depth was roughly uniform across donors, and that assumption may not be true. Across donors, most TCR sequences were observed very rarely, whereas some public TCRs were present in many individuals. A cluster of highly shared sequence variants was judged likely to be a technical artifact of the sequencing pipeline. Because counts were too low, about 15 rarely observed V segments, including chromosome 9 orphons, were left out of the earlier analysis of 500 to 750 of the donors. According to a later analysis, parvovirus B19, influenza, CMV and Epstein-Barr virus appeared linked to several top co-occurrence clusters. Linkage disequilibrium might explain the correlated functional status among segregating V segments, but an unknown experimental factor could not be excluded. In vitro tests confirmed that a few of the cytomegalovirus-associated TCR beta chains recognize cytomegalovirus antigens. The study listed 150 to 200 TCR beta chains as associated with cytomegalovirus. A later genetic analysis associated a missense DCLRE1C variant with V-gene and J-gene trimming of TCR beta chains, and an independent cohort replicated the association. The authors suggested that the approach could potentially be generalized to other disease states and immunological phenotypes. In a later analysis, HLA-associated TCR beta chains were found to be more clonally expanded and to have lower generation probabilities than equally common non-associated chains.

The cohort consisted of some 730 healthy bone marrow donors. At the time of sampling, every cohort member was nominally healthy, though immune exposures that went unrecorded were likely present. The donor tested CMV seropositive, placing the donor among the 290 or so seropositive members of the cohort. Every donor gave a peripheral blood sample, and the peripheral blood mononuclear cells from that sample were used for TCR beta sequencing. The Qiagen DNeasy Blood Extraction Kit was used to extract genomic DNA from the blood cell samples. Library preparation employed the immunoSEQ multiplex PCR assay. The multiplex PCR relied on a mix of 60 forward primers for TCR Vbeta segments and 13 reverse primers for TCR Jbeta segments. The CDR3 region of rearranged TCR beta genes was amplified from genomic DNA by a multiplex PCR assay. On the Illumina HiSeq System, the amplified TCR beta libraries were sequenced as 87-base-pair reads. The published analysis was carried out like this. A later analysis tallied 70 million to 100 million unique TCR beta chains across the roughly 610 repertoires, and 10 million to 11 million of those chains were shared by two or more donors. Raw reads were error-corrected and collapsed into unique sequences by a nearest-neighbor algorithm in which closely related sequences were merged to remove PCR and sequencing errors. CDR3 sequences were aligned to IMGT reference sequences to assign V, D and J gene segments. Each retained sequence needed at least a six-nucleotide match to both a V gene segment and a J gene segment. A rearrangement counted as productive if the CDR3 had no stop codons and remained in frame with V and J, and every other rearrangement counted as non-productive. Following IMGT convention, CDR3 was defined as the stretch from the second conserved V-encoded cysteine up to the conserved J-encoded phenylalanine. In an earlier analysis of around 540 of the donors, sequences lacking an unambiguous match to a single V gene segment were excluded. In an earlier analysis of about 590 of the donors, a V segment was called functional when productive rearrangements were above 56.7%, and segregating when the standard deviation between donors exceeded 5%. A statistical classification framework was built to diagnose cytomegalovirus status from the catalog of TCR beta chain sequences. In a later analysis, TCR nucleotide sequences were compared against IMGT/GENE-DB human TR gene sequences so that V and J genes could be assigned. The TCRdist pipeline was used in a later analysis to assign CDR3 sequences and most-parsimonious VDJ recombination scenarios. In a later analysis, each TCR beta chain was defined by its CDR3 amino acid sequence together with its V-gene family, and reads without a unique V-gene family were excluded. In a later analysis, around 650 highly shared, low-generation-probability nucleotide sequences were removed to address suspected cross-contamination and a sequencing artifact. A later analysis calculated a clonal expansion index for each public chain from normalized within-repertoire ranks of inferred template counts. In a later analysis, generation probabilities were computed with a VDJ recombination model fitted to out-of-frame rearrangements, and the resulting probabilities were checked against IGoR. In a later analysis, hypergeometric tests were used to score TCR-TCR, TCR-HLA and TCR-CMV co-occurrence, with a repertoire-size bias correction applied to TCR pairs. A later analysis estimated false discovery rates by permuting HLA or CMV assignments 20 times. A later analysis grouped co-occurring TCRs with DBSCAN, adding TCRdist sequence similarity when clustering within HLA-allele-positive subsets. Repertoires with fewer than 30,000 or more than 120,000 public chains were left out of co-occurrence clustering, as were about five repertoires with anomalous nucleotide sharing. Held by TCRdb, this immuneACCESS table contains in-frame sequences only and omits some clones. Under half of the omission traces to an unresolved V gene where checked; the cause of the rest is unknown. That table supplies the V and J calls and clone size; D and trimming were determined from the DNA. This sample gives 150,000 to 200,000 clones in total; roughly three quarters of them show up just once. In total, the top ten clones hold less than 15% of the sample.

As for this clone: No cognate antigen has been identified for it. No per-base quality is available; no much larger clone lies one base away.

The CDR1 and CDR2 encoded by the germline V gene are SNHLY and FYNNEI. Its CDR3 holds 16 amino acids, cysteine through phenylalanine. Just CDR3 DNA is preserved here, 48 bases in frame from base 1. The junction shows trimming of 8 bases on V and 6 bases on J, and the gene matches do not reach 18 bases of it. The material sequenced was PBMCs. The receptor was isolated from a woman in her forties or fifties in good health and CMV-seropositive. The chain links TRBV2 with TRBJ1-2, and 7 junction bases match TRBD1. In nucleotide form, the sequence is TGTGCCAGCCAGGAGTCCTCAGGACAGGTCCGGCATGGCTACACCTTC. The resulting protein is CASQESSGQVRHGYTF.